One and the same sample provided the 6 T cell receptor beta chains below, sequenced in a study of cytomegalovirus exposure and HLA in healthy donors. Method: immunoSEQ multiplex PCR; TCRdb's copy keeps in-frame clones and lacks some. The repertoire holds approximately 57,000 clones, with roughly 93% as singletons. The material sequenced was PBMCs. Source of these receptors: a woman aged 18-29 years in good health and CMV-seronegative.

CDR3 DNA: TGTGCCAGCAGCTTAAGTCGAGGGACTGAAGCTTTCTTT. Encoded protein: CASSLSRGTEAFF. The rearrangement joins TRBV7-3 to TRBJ1-1; D not resolved. Trimming took off 1 base at V and 5 bases at J, with 8 bases between the two ends. Germline V lookup: CDR1 SGHTA, CDR2 FQGTGA. The CDR3 runs 13 residues. Filled out from reference TRBV7-3 and TRBJ1-1, the complete variable domain reads GAGVSQTPSNKVTEKGKYVELRCDPISGHTALYWYRQSLGQGPEFLIYFQGTGAADDSGLPNDRFFAVRPEGSVSTLKIQRTERGDSAVYLCASSLSRGTEAFFGQGTRLTVV.

The chain carries TRBV9 and TRBJ1-4; D call uncertain. Trimming pared 0 bases from V and 4 bases from J, leaving 10 bases between. Germline values: CDR1 SGDLS, CDR2 YYNGEE. The CDR3 length is 15 residues. Here the CDR3 reads CASSVVPSLNEKLFF. In DNA form, the CDR3 reads TGTGCCAGCAGCGTAGTACCCAGTCTTAATGAAAAACTGTTTTTT.

The genes are TRBV7-9 and TRBJ1-1, with 7 bases lining up with TRBD1. The germline V gene encodes CDR1 SEHNR and CDR2 FQNEAQ (reference sequence). This CDR3 contains 13 residues. Trimming cost V 5 bases and J 7 bases; bases outside gene matches: 7. CDR3 coding DNA: TGTGCCAGCAGCCCATACCGGGACAGTGAAGCTTTCTTT. Translating gives CASSPYRDSEAFF.

CDR3 bases: TGTGCCAGCAGCACGAGCCCTAGCTCCTACGAGCAGTACTTC. Amino acid sequence: CASSTSPSSYEQYF. The chain recombines TRBV11-2 with TRBJ2-7; no definite D call. Germline V CDR1 and CDR2: SGHAT, FQNNGV. V shed 5 bases and J shed 0 bases, with 11 bases lying between them. The CDR3 length is 14 residues.

This chain links TRBV5-6 with TRBJ2-2, with TRBD2 identical over 14 bases. Germline V gene data show CDR1 as SGHDT and CDR2 as YYEEEE. The CDR3 totals 16 residues. Trimming at V came to 3 bases and at J to 6 bases, leaving 4 bases not matched to a gene. CDR3 in amino acids: CASSSTSGRAAGELFF. The CDR3 nucleotides read TGTGCCAGCAGCTCGACTAGCGGGAGGGCCGCCGGGGAGCTGTTTTTT. Together with reference TRBV5-6 and TRBJ2-2, the CDR3 gives the full variable domain: DAGVTQSPTHLIKTRGQQVTLRCSPKSGHDTVSWYQQALGQGPQFIFQYYEEEERQRGNFPDRFSGHQFPNYSSELNVNALLLGDSALYLCASSSTSGRAAGELFFGEGSRLTVL.

The chain recombines TRBV28 with TRBJ1-2, with TRBD1 as a possible D gene (6 bases). V lost 6 bases and J lost 7, with 12 bases in between. Germline assignment: CDR1 MDHEN and CDR2 SYDVKM. CDR3 size: 12 residues. CDR3 nucleotide sequence: TGTGCCAGCAGCCGCGGGGGGCTTGGCTACACCTTC. Translated: CASSRGGLGYTF.